This T cell receptor beta chain was identified during a study of regulatory T cells in long-lasting Graves disease. General study points: Gene preferences differed: TRBV28, TRBJ1-2, TRBJ2-5 in persistent cases. Compared with new cases, persistent Graves' patients showed reduced TCR diversity.

The germline CDR1 and CDR2 sequences are LGHNA and YNFKEQ. V was clipped by 0 bases and J by 8 bases, with 10 bases between them. There are 13 residues in the CDR3. CDR3 regions were amplified by Arm-PCR using iRepertoire HTBI primers to build TCR beta libraries. TCRdb ran MiXCR on the multiplex PCR reads and lists one entry per CDR3 protein. The sample shows over 200,000 distinct CDR3 sequences, about 18% of them seen only once. This clonotype was observed at least ten times. No antigen is known for it. Noted time point: newly diagnosed GD, antithyroid drugs for less than 3 months. RNA from PBMCs was the source of the TCR library.

Sequencing was performed on peripheral blood mononuclear cells (PBMCs), taken at new diagnosis, from a patient treated with antithyroid drugs. V usage is TRBV4-2 and J usage is TRBJ1-2, with no clear D. This TCR derives from a female donor with Graves disease. Here the CDR3 DNA reads TGTGCCAGCAGCCAAGATGGGCATCGCGGCTACACCTTC. This encodes CASSQDGHRGYTF.